This entry is about one TCR beta chain. Its antigen is undetermined. The data stem from a study of T cells after yellow fever vaccination. Study-wide findings and caveats: Shared CD4/CD8 clonotypes were a small share, likely from convergent recombination.

TCRdb recomputed calls from the 5' RACE reads with MiXCR, one row per CDR3 protein. The repertoire holds 620,000 or so distinct CDR3 sequences, with approximately 13% as singletons. V was shortened by 6 bases and J by 13 bases, with 7 bases between the two germline ends. Germline V gene data show CDR1 as SQVTM and CDR2 as ANQGSEA. The CDR3 totals 8 residues. The TCR sequence derives from a man younger than 40 who received the YFV17D yellow fever vaccine. This chain connects TRBV29-1 to TRBJ2-4, with D possibly being TRBD1 (6 bases). The specimen comprised PBMCs, sampled on the day of the yellow fever booster vaccination. The chain's CDR3 is CSVGAQYF. The CDR3 DNA reads TGCAGCGTGGGGGCCCAGTACTTC. Combining the CDR3 with reference TRBV29-1 and TRBJ2-4 gives the whole variable domain SAVISQKPSRDICQRGTSLTIQCQVDSQVTMMFWYRQQPGQSLTLIATANQGSEATYESGFVIDKFPISRPNLTFSTLTVSNMSPEDSSIYLCSVGAQYFGAGTRLSVL.